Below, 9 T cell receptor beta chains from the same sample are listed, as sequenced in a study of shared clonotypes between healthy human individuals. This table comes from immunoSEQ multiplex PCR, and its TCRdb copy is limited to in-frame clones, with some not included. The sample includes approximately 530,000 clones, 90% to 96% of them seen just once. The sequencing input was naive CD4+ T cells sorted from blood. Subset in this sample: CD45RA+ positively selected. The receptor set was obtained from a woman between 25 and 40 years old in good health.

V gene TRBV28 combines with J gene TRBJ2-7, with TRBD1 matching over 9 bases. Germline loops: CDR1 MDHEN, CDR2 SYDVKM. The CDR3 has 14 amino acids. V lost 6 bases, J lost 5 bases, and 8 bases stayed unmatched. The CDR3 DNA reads TGTGCCAGCAGGCCCGGGGACAGGGCCCACGAGCAGTACTTC. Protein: CASRPGDRAHEQYF.

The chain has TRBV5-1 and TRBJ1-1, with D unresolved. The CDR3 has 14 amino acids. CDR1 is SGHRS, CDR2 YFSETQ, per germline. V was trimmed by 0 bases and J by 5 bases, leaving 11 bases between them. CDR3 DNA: TGCGCCAGCAGCTTGGGTGCCATGTATACTGAAGCTTTCTTT. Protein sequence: CASSLGAMYTEAFF.

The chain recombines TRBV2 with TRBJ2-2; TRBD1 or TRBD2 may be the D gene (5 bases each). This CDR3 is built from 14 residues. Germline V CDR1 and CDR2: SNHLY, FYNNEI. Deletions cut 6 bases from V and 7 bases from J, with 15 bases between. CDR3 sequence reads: CASRGVTVIGELFF. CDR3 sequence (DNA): TGTGCCAGCAGGGGAGTGACAGTCATCGGGGAGCTGTTTTTT.

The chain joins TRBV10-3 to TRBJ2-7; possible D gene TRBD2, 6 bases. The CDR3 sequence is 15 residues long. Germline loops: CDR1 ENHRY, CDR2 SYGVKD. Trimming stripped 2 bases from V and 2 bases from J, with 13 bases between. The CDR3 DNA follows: TGTGCCATCAGTGAGACCTCTCGGGGGACCTACGAGCAGTACTTC. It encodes CAISETSRGTYEQYF.

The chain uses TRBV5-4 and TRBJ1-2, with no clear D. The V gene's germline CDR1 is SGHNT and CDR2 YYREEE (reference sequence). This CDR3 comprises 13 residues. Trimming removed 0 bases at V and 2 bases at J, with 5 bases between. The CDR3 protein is CASSLGENYGYTF. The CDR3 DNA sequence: TGTGCCAGCAGCTTGGGAGAGAACTATGGCTACACCTTC.

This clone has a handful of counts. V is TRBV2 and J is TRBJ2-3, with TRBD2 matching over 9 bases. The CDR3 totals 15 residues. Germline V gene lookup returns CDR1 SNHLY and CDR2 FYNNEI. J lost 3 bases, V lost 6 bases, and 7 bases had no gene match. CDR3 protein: CASRASGIGTDTQYF. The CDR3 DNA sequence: TGTGCCAGCAGGGCTAGCGGGATAGGGACAGATACGCAGTATTTT.

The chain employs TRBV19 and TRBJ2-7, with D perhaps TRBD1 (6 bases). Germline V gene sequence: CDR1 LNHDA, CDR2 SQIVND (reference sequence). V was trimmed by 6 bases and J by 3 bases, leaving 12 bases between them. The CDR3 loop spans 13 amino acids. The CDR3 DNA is TGTGCCAGTAGCCAGGGGCGAGACTACGAGCAGTACTTC. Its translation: CASSQGRDYEQYF.

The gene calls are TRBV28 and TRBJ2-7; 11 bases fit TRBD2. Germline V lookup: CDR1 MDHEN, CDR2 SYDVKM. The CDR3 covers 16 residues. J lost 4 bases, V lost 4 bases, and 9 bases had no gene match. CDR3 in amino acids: CASSSGTSGNQYEQYF. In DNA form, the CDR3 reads TGTGCCAGCAGTTCCGGGACTAGCGGTAACCAATACGAGCAGTACTTC.

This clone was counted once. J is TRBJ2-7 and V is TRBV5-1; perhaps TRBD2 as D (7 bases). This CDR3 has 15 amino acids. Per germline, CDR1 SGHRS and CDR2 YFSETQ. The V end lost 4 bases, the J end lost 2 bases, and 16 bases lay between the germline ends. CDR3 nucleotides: TGCGCCAGCAGCGAAGCGCGGGGGCCGACCTACGAGCAGTACTTC. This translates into CASSEARGPTYEQYF.